This TCR beta chain was captured in a study of beta chain features in type 1 diabetes. Regarding the study as a whole: There was a moderate but significant shortening of TCRB CDR3s in all four CD4+ subsets of Type 1 diabetes patients.

TCRB transcripts that were expressed got sequenced, as all of the isolated RNA had been reverse transcribed. The data were produced by immunoSEQ multiplex PCR, yet TCRdb's version contains in-frame clones alone and is incomplete. The top ten hold roughly 0.12% of the sample, which has 600,000 to 700,000 clones, about an eighth seen once. The CDR3 has 14 amino acids. The V gene's germline CDR1 is KGHSH and CDR2 LQKENI. V was clipped by 4 bases and J by 2 bases, with 9 bases between them. CD4+ naive, central memory, regulatory and stem cell-like memory subsets were isolated by sorting on CD45RO/CCR7/CD25/CD127/CD95/CD27. To note about this clone: Its cognate antigen is unknown. Within the sample, other DNA sequences also encode this same CDR3.

The sequenced sample consisted of naive CD4+ T cells from blood. The V call is TRBV18, the J call TRBJ1-5; a weak D match, TRBD1 (5 bases). The receptor was derived from a man younger than 40 with type 1 diabetes. The CDR3: CASSQGDGNQPQHF. The CDR3 coding sequence is TGTGCCAGCTCACAAGGGGACGGCAATCAGCCCCAGCATTTT.